A single sample gave rise to the 17 T cell receptor beta chains below, sequenced in a study of a mutant IDH1 vaccine in newly diagnosed glioma. Specified time point: week 11, during vaccination. In every dose of vaccine, 300 ug of mutant IDH1 20-mer peptide was given alongside topical imiquimod. TCRdb keeps only in-frame clones here, not all; method: immunoSEQ multiplex PCR. The sample carries fewer than 75,000 clones, about 81% recorded once. Their target antigens are unknown. Sequencing used PBMCs, obtained from a glioma patient whose treatment included an IDH1 peptide vaccine. The receptors were sampled from a woman aged 45-59 years with glioma.

The chain recombines TRBV5-1 with TRBJ2-1; D might be TRBD2 (5 bases). CDR1 is SGHRS, CDR2 YFSETQ, per germline. The CDR3 extends over 16 amino acids. Trimming left V 3 bases short and J 0 bases short, with 13 bases between. CDR3 protein: CASSSSGGSSYNEQFF. The DNA of the CDR3 is TGCGCCAGCAGCTCATCGGGTGGGAGCTCCTACAATGAGCAGTTCTTC. Based on the CDR3 plus reference TRBV5-1 and TRBJ2-1, the full variable domain is KAGVTQTPRYLIKTRGQQVTLSCSPISGHRSVSWYQQTPGQGLQFLFEYFSETQRNKGNFPGRFSGRQFSNSRSEMNVSTLELGDSALYLCASSSSGGSSYNEQFFGPGTRLTVL.

The gene calls are TRBV6-5 and TRBJ1-2; D remains ambiguous. There are 14 residues in the CDR3. Trimming pared 3 bases from V and 8 bases from J, leaving 16 bases between. CDR1 MNHEY and CDR2 SVGAGI come from the germline V gene. DNA for the CDR3: TGTGCCAGCAGTTATGCGCCGATTATTGGGGGCTACACCTTC. It codes for CASSYAPIIGGYTF.

This clone was detected only a few times. This chain links TRBV19 with TRBJ1-4; possible D gene TRBD1, 5 bases. The CDR3 has 14 amino acids. The ends were cut back, 5 bases at V and 0 bases at J, with 7 bases in the middle. Germline CDR1 and CDR2: LNHDA and SQIVND (reference sequence). The CDR3 DNA reads as TGTGCCAGTAGTGGGACTGCAACTAATGAAAAACTGTTTTTT. It codes for CASSGTATNEKLFF.

This clone was counted between two and nine times. The chain combines TRBV4-1 with TRBJ1-5; no firm D call. Per germline, CDR1 MGHRA and CDR2 YSYEKL. The V end lost 4 bases, the J end lost 0 bases, and 10 bases lay between the germline ends. CDR3 length: 15 residues. The CDR3 nucleotides read TGCGCCAGCAGCCTTGGGCCTTATAGCAATCAGCCCCAGCATTTT. This gives the protein CASSLGPYSNQPQHF.

The chain has TRBV5-4 and TRBJ1-1; tentative D call: TRBD1 (6 bases). V lost 3 bases, J lost 4 bases, and 13 bases lay in between. The CDR3 spans 14 residues. Per the germline V gene, CDR1 is SGHNT and CDR2 is YYREEE (reference sequence). As DNA, the CDR3 is TGTGCCAGCAGCTCCGTACAGGGATTCACTGAAGCTTTCTTT. This gives the protein CASSSVQGFTEAFF.

The rearrangement links TRBV7-9 to TRBJ2-6, with D perhaps matching TRBD2 (7 bases). The CDR3 length is 16 residues. V gave up 1 base and J gave up 6 bases, with 13 bases separating them. Per germline, CDR1 SEHNR and CDR2 FQNEAQ (reference sequence). The CDR3 DNA reads as TGTGCCAGCAGCTTAGTGGGGGGGCCCTCGGCCAACGTCCTGACTTTC. Protein product: CASSLVGGPSANVLTF.

This chain connects TRBV7-9 to TRBJ2-6, with D uncertain. CDR1 is SEHNR, CDR2 FQNEAQ, per germline (reference sequence). The CDR3 covers 15 residues. Trimming removed 5 bases from V and 3 bases from J, with 11 bases in between. The CDR3 region has the DNA TGTGCCAGCAGCCCACCCCCGAGTGGGGCCAACGTCCTGACTTTC. This gives the protein CASSPPPSGANVLTF.

This rearrangement joins TRBV6-1 to TRBJ1-5, with unresolved D. Germline values: CDR1 MNHNS, CDR2 SASEGT. The CDR3 spans 14 residues. Trimming pared 3 bases from V and 0 bases from J, leaving 6 bases between. CDR3 in amino acids: CASSEGISNQPQHF. CDR3 nucleotides: TGTGCCAGCAGTGAGGGGATTAGCAATCAGCCCCAGCATTTT.

The chain recombines TRBV5-5 with TRBJ2-3; D is uncertain. Looked up from germline, CDR1 is SGHKS and CDR2 is YYEKEE (reference sequence). V lost 2 bases and J lost 2, with 12 bases in between. CDR3 length: 15 amino acids. DNA of the CDR3: TGTGCCAGCAGCTTTAATAGGAAAGACACAGATACGCAGTATTTT. This gives the protein CASSFNRKDTDTQYF. Looking up the rest from reference TRBV5-5 and TRBJ2-3 gives the full variable domain: DAGVTQSPTHLIKTRGQQVTLRCSPISGHKSVSWYQQVLGQGPQFIFQYYEKEERGRGNFPDRFSARQFPNYSSELNVNALLLGDSALYLCASSFNRKDTDTQYFGPGTRLTVL.

This sequence joins TRBV29-1 and TRBJ2-1; D ambiguous. Germline CDR1 is SQVTM and CDR2 is ANQGSEA. The CDR3 totals 12 residues. V lost 0 bases, J lost 9 bases, and 9 bases lay in between. CDR3 residues: CSVEDQLLEQFF. The CDR3 DNA reads TGCAGCGTTGAAGATCAGTTGCTTGAGCAGTTCTTC.

The V call is TRBV7-2, the J call TRBJ1-5, with 10 bases aligning to TRBD1. CDR1 SGHTA and CDR2 FQGNSA come from the germline V gene. The CDR3 loop spans 15 amino acids. V lost 3 bases, J lost 3 bases, and 2 bases stayed unmatched. CDR3 in amino acids: CASSLDRGNNQPQHF. The CDR3 DNA is TGTGCCAGCAGCTTGGACAGGGGGAACAATCAGCCCCAGCATTTT.

The chain links TRBV4-3 to TRBJ2-5; D gene ambiguous. The CDR3 totals 13 residues. Looked up from germline, CDR1 is LGHNA and CDR2 is YSLEER. V lost 1 base and J 5 bases, leaving 8 bases between the germline ends. The CDR3 DNA sequence: TGCGCCAGCAGCCAAGGTCCCTGGGAGACCCAGTACTTC. This codes for CASSQGPWETQYF.

The chain uses TRBV5-1 and TRBJ1-2; D is undetermined. The V gene's germline CDR1 is SGHRS and CDR2 YFSETQ. CDR3 length equals 14 residues. V lost 0 bases and J lost 4, with 10 bases in between. The CDR3 nucleotides read TGCGCCAGCAGCTTGGCCCAAAGAAGCTATGGCTACACCTTC. Residues: CASSLAQRSYGYTF. Full variable domain (rest looked up from reference TRBV5-1 and TRBJ1-2): KAGVTQTPRYLIKTRGQQVTLSCSPISGHRSVSWYQQTPGQGLQFLFEYFSETQRNKGNFPGRFSGRQFSNSRSEMNVSTLELGDSALYLCASSLAQRSYGYTFGSGTRLTVV.

This rearrangement joins TRBV6-1 to TRBJ1-1; the D gene is possibly TRBD1 (6 bases). V lost 5 bases and J lost 0, with 10 bases in between. In germline, CDR1 is MNHNS, CDR2 SASEGT. This CDR3 spans 14 amino acids. The CDR3 nucleotides read TGTGCCAGCAGTTATACAGGGATGAACACTGAAGCTTTCTTT. Translated: CASSYTGMNTEAFF.

The chain combines TRBV4-1 with TRBJ2-1; 9 positions agree with TRBD2. The CDR3 loop spans 17 amino acids. V trimming: 1 base; J trimming: 0 bases; junction bases outside the gene matches: 4. Germline V gene data show CDR1 as MGHRA and CDR2 as YSYEKL. The CDR3 DNA sequence: TGCGCCAGCAGCCAAGCAAGCGGGGGGTCCTCCTACAATGAGCAGTTCTTC. As protein: CASSQASGGSSYNEQFF.

The chain carries TRBV12-5 and TRBJ2-7; unclear D gene. Trimming pared 0 bases from V and 12 bases from J, leaving 9 bases between. The CDR3 covers 11 residues. Looked up from germline, CDR1 is LGHNT and CDR2 is FRNRAP. As DNA, the CDR3 is TGTGCTAGTGGTTTGGTAGGTCTGCCGTACTTC. This gives the protein CASGLVGLPYF.

The chain is built from TRBV7-6 and TRBJ1-4; D uncertain. Germline V gene data show CDR1 as SGHVS and CDR2 as FNYEAQ. Trimming shortened V by 7 bases and J by 5 bases, and 14 bases separated the two germline ends. The length of the CDR3 is 14 residues. CDR3 sequence reads: CASKHLAVNEKLFF. CDR3 in DNA: TGTGCCAGCAAACATCTGGCAGTAAATGAAAAACTGTTTTTT.